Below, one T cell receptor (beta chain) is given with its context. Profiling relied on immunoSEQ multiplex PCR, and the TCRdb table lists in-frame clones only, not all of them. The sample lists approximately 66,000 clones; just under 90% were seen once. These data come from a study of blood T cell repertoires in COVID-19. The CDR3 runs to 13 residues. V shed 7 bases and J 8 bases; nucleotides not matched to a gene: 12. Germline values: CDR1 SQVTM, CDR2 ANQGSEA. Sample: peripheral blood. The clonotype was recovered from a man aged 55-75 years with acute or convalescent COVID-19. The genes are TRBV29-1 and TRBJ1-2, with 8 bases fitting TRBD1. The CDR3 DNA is TGCAGCGCCGCCAGACAGGGGCTATTAGGCTACACCTTC. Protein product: CSAARQGLLGYTF.